A single sample is the source of the 32 T cell receptor beta chains below, sequenced in a study of cytomegalovirus exposure and HLA in healthy donors. Researchers ran the PCR with 60 Vbeta and 13 Jbeta primers. Assay used: immunoSEQ multiplex PCR; TCRdb lists only in-frame clones, some missing. The table records about 130,000 clones, roughly 82% of them present only once. Material: PBMCs. The source of these receptors is a woman aged 18-35 years in good health and CMV-seropositive.

This sequence joins TRBV5-5 and TRBJ2-7; 10 nucleotides line up with TRBD2. The junction had 7 bases not matched to a gene; V was cut back by 1 base and J by 6 bases. There are 15 residues in the CDR3. CDR1 SGHKS and CDR2 YYEKEE come from the germline V gene (reference sequence). The CDR3 spells CASSLRLAGAGEQYF. Written as DNA, the CDR3 is TGTGCCAGCAGCTTGAGGCTAGCGGGGGCTGGCGAGCAGTACTTC.

The rearrangement links TRBV4-1 to TRBJ2-7, with D possibly matching TRBD2 (5 bases). Germline CDR1 reads MGHRA; CDR2 reads YSYEKL. The CDR3 has 16 amino acids. Trimming removed 4 bases from V and 6 bases from J, with 22 bases in between. CDR3 loop: CASSLSSEDLAREQYF. CDR3 in DNA: TGCGCCAGCAGCCTCTCCTCCGAGGACTTGGCTCGCGAGCAGTACTTC.

The chain uses TRBV6-5 and TRBJ2-7, with a tentative D call TRBD2 (5 bases). Germline V gene lookup returns CDR1 MNHEY and CDR2 SVGAGI. The CDR3 loop spans 14 amino acids. Trimming stripped 0 bases from V and 4 bases from J, with 10 bases between. The DNA for the CDR3 is TGTGCCAGCAGTTACTCTCGGCTAGCTTACGAGCAGTACTTC. Translated: CASSYSRLAYEQYF.

This chain connects TRBV6-5 to TRBJ1-1; D perhaps matches TRBD1 (5 bases). This CDR3 has 12 residues. Trimming removed 11 bases at V and 5 bases at J, with 15 bases between. CDR1 and CDR2 (germline): MNHEY, SVGAGI. CDR3 residues: CAASGGGTEAFF. CDR3 coding DNA: TGTGCCGCCTCGGGGGGGGGAACTGAAGCTTTCTTT.

Points on this clone: Other DNA sequences in the sample encode the same CDR3. The gene calls are TRBV10-2 and TRBJ2-1, with D perhaps TRBD2 (7 bases). The V end lost 2 bases, the J end lost 3 bases, and 8 bases lay between the germline ends. Germline assignment: CDR1 WSHSY and CDR2 SAAADI. The CDR3 extends over 14 amino acids. Here the CDR3 reads CASSERGGYNEQFF. CDR3 nucleotides: TGCGCCAGCAGTGAGAGGGGGGGCTACAATGAGCAGTTCTTC.

The chain carries TRBV4-1 and TRBJ2-7, with 8 bases matching TRBD1. V dropped 1 base and J dropped 3; count of bases not matched to a gene: 2. From germline, CDR1 is MGHRA and CDR2 YSYEKL. The CDR3 contains 14 residues. CDR3 sequence (DNA): TGCGCCAGCAGCCAAGGGGACAGGTTCTACGAGCAGTACTTC. Translated, it gives CASSQGDRFYEQYF.

V usage is TRBV7-9 and J usage is TRBJ1-1; perhaps TRBD1 as D (5 bases). Trimming cost V 6 bases and J 1 base, with 9 bases left between them. The length of the CDR3 is 13 residues. Looked up from germline, CDR1 is SEHNR and CDR2 is FQNEAQ (reference sequence). The CDR3 DNA is TGTGCCAGCAGGCCGACAGAGAACACTGAAGCTTTCTTT. Encoded protein: CASRPTENTEAFF.

The count of this clone is one. The chain recombines TRBV7-2 with TRBJ1-6, with D tentatively TRBD1 (5 bases). V lost 3 bases to trimming and J lost 8 bases, with 20 bases between them. The CDR3 length is 17 residues. The V gene's germline CDR1 is SGHTA and CDR2 FQGNSA. The CDR3 reads CASSLTPGRWGYSPLHF. CDR3 coding DNA: TGTGCCAGCAGCTTGACCCCAGGCAGGTGGGGCTATTCACCCCTCCACTTT.

This clone appeared once. The chain employs TRBV9 and TRBJ1-2; 8 nucleotides line up with TRBD1. Germline CDR1 reads SGDLS; CDR2 reads YYNGEE. The CDR3 is 14 residues long. V dropped 3 bases and J dropped 5; count of bases not matched to a gene: 6. The CDR3 protein is CASSAQGAGYGYTF. CDR3 DNA: TGTGCCAGCAGCGCCCAGGGGGCGGGATATGGCTACACCTTC.

The chain has TRBV6-5 and TRBJ2-7; 7 bases line up with TRBD2. The V gene end was trimmed by 5 bases and the J gene end by 3 bases; junction bases not matched to a gene: 7. This CDR3 has 14 residues. Germline CDR1 MNHEY, CDR2 SVGAGI. The CDR3 here is CASSPFGGGYEQYF. DNA for the CDR3: TGTGCCAGCAGTCCCTTTGGGGGGGGCTACGAGCAGTACTTC.

The V and J genes are TRBV10-3 and TRBJ1-1, with D possibly being TRBD1 (5 bases). Per the germline V gene, CDR1 is ENHRY and CDR2 is SYGVKD. This CDR3 region has 12 residues. V lost 6 bases and J lost 2, with 7 bases in between. CDR3 coding DNA: TGTGCCATCAGCGGACACAACACTGAAGCTTTCTTT. Its protein product is CAISGHNTEAFF.

V is TRBV5-1 and J is TRBJ2-5; D uncertain. Between the trimmed V and J ends, which lost 2 bases and 2 bases, there was a span of 7 bases. The CDR3 sequence is 13 residues long. Germline V gene data show CDR1 as SGHRS and CDR2 as YFSETQ. CDR3 region: CASSFNVQETQYF. In DNA form, the CDR3 reads TGCGCCAGCAGCTTTAATGTTCAAGAGACCCAGTACTTC.

On this clone itself: The CDR3 ends on some other residue instead of the conserved phenylalanine or tryptophan, so this is likely a read error. The CDR3 sequence: CASSSSETGVYEQYL. The CDR3 nucleotides are TGTGCCAGCTCGTCTTCGGAGACAGGGGTCTACGAGCAGTACCTC. The J gene is TRBJ2-7, the V gene TRBV18, with 8 bases fitting TRBD1. With V trimmed by 6 bases and J by 3 bases, 10 bases remained unmatched. Germline V gives CDR1 KGHSH, CDR2 LQKENI. This CDR3 has 15 amino acids.

The chain employs TRBV19 and TRBJ1-6; 7 bases match TRBD1. This CDR3 has 13 residues. Germline CDR1 is LNHDA and CDR2 is SQIVND (reference sequence). The V and J ends lost 8 bases and 9 bases, in that order; junction bases with no gene match: 7. In nucleotides, the CDR3 is TGTGCCAGTTCATCGACAGGGATTTCACCCCTCCACTTT. Translating gives CASSSTGISPLHF. The full variable domain, completed using reference TRBV19 and TRBJ1-6, is DGGITQSPKYLFRKEGQNVTLSCEQNLNHDAMYWYRQDPGQGLRLIYYSQIVNDFQKGDIAEGYSVSREKKESFPLTVTSAQKNPTAFYLCASSSTGISPLHFGNGTRLTVT.

The rearrangement uses TRBV27 and TRBJ2-2; a weak D match, TRBD1 (5 bases). Germline V lookup: CDR1 MNHEY, CDR2 SMNVEV (reference sequence). The CDR3 is 14 amino acids. The ends were cut back, 4 bases at V and 6 bases at J, with 12 bases in the middle. The CDR3 DNA reads as TGTGCCAGCAGTTCGTCCGACAGACCCGGGGAGCTGTTTTTT. It yields the protein CASSSSDRPGELFF.

CDR3 coding DNA: TGTGCCAGCAGTGTCCCGGTCGATAGCAATCAGCCCCAGCATTTT. This sequence encodes CASSVPVDSNQPQHF. The chain links TRBV6-5 to TRBJ1-5, with D uncertain. This CDR3 has 15 amino acids. Trimming pared 5 bases from V and 0 bases from J, leaving 11 bases between. CDR1 MNHEY and CDR2 SVGAGI come from the germline V gene.

This clone was counted a single time. V is TRBV28 and J is TRBJ2-7; D gene uncertain. The V end lost 7 bases, the J end lost 5 bases, and 12 bases lay between the germline ends. The CDR3 spans 12 residues. Germline CDR1 is MDHEN and CDR2 is SYDVKM. The CDR3 reads CASKERSNEQYF. The CDR3 DNA follows: TGTGCCAGCAAGGAGAGGAGCAACGAGCAGTACTTC.

The rearrangement uses TRBV6-5 and TRBJ1-2; TRBD1 aligns across 10 bases. The CDR3 runs 15 residues. Germline CDR1 is MNHEY and CDR2 is SVGAGI. Trimming removed 0 bases from V and 6 bases from J; junction bases left unmatched: 4. The CDR3 loop reads CASSYSLGTGDGYTF. The CDR3 DNA follows: TGTGCCAGCAGTTACTCCCTAGGGACAGGGGATGGCTACACCTTC.

The V call is TRBV12-5, the J call TRBJ1-1; D perhaps matches TRBD1 (5 bases). CDR1 LGHNT and CDR2 FRNRAP come from the germline V gene. The CDR3 is 16 amino acids. V was trimmed by 1 base and J by 0 bases, leaving 12 bases between them. CDR3 DNA: TGTGCTAGTGGTTTGGGGCTCGGGGGTATGAACACTGAAGCTTTCTTT. This sequence encodes CASGLGLGGMNTEAFF.

The rearrangement uses TRBV4-1 and TRBJ2-1; possibly TRBD2 for D (5 bases). The CDR3 has 14 residues. Germline CDR1 MGHRA, CDR2 YSYEKL. Trimming left V 0 bases short and J 8 bases short, with 11 bases between. Here the CDR3 DNA reads TGCGCCAGCAGCCAAGATCTAGGGCGGGATGAGCAGTTCTTC. Its translation: CASSQDLGRDEQFF.

As DNA, the CDR3 is TGTGCCAGCAGTGAAGGGCCTTGGGACAGCGAGACCGGGGAGCTGTTTTTT. Protein: CASSEGPWDSETGELFF. The chain has TRBV2 and TRBJ2-2, with TRBD1 matching 7 bases. The J segment lost 5 bases and the V segment lost 1 base, leaving 10 bases of the junction unmatched. The CDR3 covers 17 residues. Germline V CDR1 and CDR2: SNHLY, FYNNEI.

The chain recombines TRBV7-9 with TRBJ2-2; D possibly corresponds to TRBD2 (5 bases). The CDR3 is made up of 16 amino acids. Trimming took 5 bases from V and 4 from J, leaving 17 bases between them. Germline CDR1 SEHNR, CDR2 FQNEAQ (reference sequence). The CDR3 sequence is CASSHGREIPTGELFF. CDR3 in DNA: TGTGCCAGCAGCCATGGCCGGGAAATCCCCACCGGGGAGCTGTTTTTT.

This chain connects TRBV6-1 to TRBJ2-3; 10 nucleotides agree with TRBD1. V was pared by 8 bases and J by 7 bases, with 9 bases of the junction left unmatched. The length of the CDR3 is 14 residues. Per the germline V gene, CDR1 is MNHNS and CDR2 is SASEGT. CDR3 nucleotides: TGTGCCAGCCGGGGACAGGGGATAACGAATACGCAGTATTTT. The encoded protein is CASRGQGITNTQYF.

This chain uses TRBV4-1 with TRBJ1-1; the match to TRBD1 covers 7 bases. Per germline, CDR1 MGHRA and CDR2 YSYEKL. V was pared by 0 bases and J by 0 bases, with 7 bases of the junction left unmatched. CDR3 length: 17 amino acids. In DNA form, the CDR3 reads TGCGCCAGCAGCCAAGATCCCCCGACAGGGATGAACACTGAAGCTTTCTTT. Its translation is CASSQDPPTGMNTEAFF.

This sequence joins TRBV21-1 and TRBJ2-2; the table names TRBD2, a call not compared with the DNA. TRBV21-1 is a pseudogene locus. The CDR3 consists of 19 residues. The DNA of the CDR3 is TGTGCCAGCAGCAAAGATAAGGATCGGTCGCTAGCACGTGGCGGGGAGCTGTTTTTT. Translated: CASSKDKDRSLARGGELFF.

The chain links TRBV7-9 to TRBJ2-2; D is possibly TRBD1 (5 bases). The CDR3 is 15 amino acids. The germline V gene encodes CDR1 SEHNR and CDR2 FQNEAQ (reference sequence). V was cut by 2 bases and J by 7 bases, with 14 bases left in between. Here the CDR3 reads CASSLTRQRFGELFF. The CDR3 bases are TGTGCCAGCAGCTTAACGAGACAGAGGTTCGGGGAGCTGTTTTTT. Full variable domain (rest looked up from reference TRBV7-9 and TRBJ2-2): DTGVSQNPRHKITKRGQNVTFRCDPISEHNRLYWYRQTLGQGPEFLTYFQNEAQLEKSRLLSDRFSAERPKGSFSTLEIQRTEQGDSAMYLCASSLTRQRFGELFFGEGSRLTVL.

This clone showed up just a few times. J is TRBJ1-6 and V is TRBV27; no reliable D call. CDR1 is MNHEY and CDR2 is SMNVEV in the germline V gene (reference sequence). The CDR3 spans 15 residues. The germline V and J ends were trimmed by 5 bases and 5 bases, with 13 bases remaining between them. The CDR3 bases are TGTGCCAGCAGTCCCCTTACAGTTAATAATTCACCCCTCCACTTT. This encodes CASSPLTVNNSPLHF.

V is TRBV25-1 and J is TRBJ2-1; D gene unclear. Trimming shortened V by 0 bases and J by 0 bases, and 9 bases separated the two germline ends. This CDR3 is 16 amino acids long. Germline V CDR1 and CDR2: MGHDK, SYGVNS. The DNA of the CDR3 is TGTGCCAGCAGTGAATATCAGGTTAGCTCCTACAATGAGCAGTTCTTC. Its translation is CASSEYQVSSYNEQFF.

J is TRBJ2-7 and V is TRBV28; 10 bases are a match to TRBD1. Germline CDR1 and CDR2: MDHEN and SYDVKM. After removal of 7 bases from V and 5 bases from J, the junction contained 11 bases not matched to a gene. The CDR3 is 15 residues long. The CDR3 here is CASTPQGQGGHEQYF. As DNA, the CDR3 is TGTGCCAGCACCCCGCAAGGACAGGGGGGCCACGAGCAGTACTTC.

This clone has only a few counts. The rearrangement uses TRBV18 and TRBJ1-1, with 9 bases fitting TRBD1. Germline V CDR1 and CDR2: KGHSH, LQKENI. V lost 6 bases to trimming and J lost 0 bases; unmatched junction nucleotides: 5. The CDR3 totals 15 residues. The CDR3 DNA reads as TGTGCCAGCTCTTCGACAGGGGGGATGAACACTGAAGCTTTCTTT. It specifies CASSSTGGMNTEAFF.

J is TRBJ1-2 and V is TRBV7-9; D unclear. This CDR3 has 12 amino acids. V was clipped by 1 base and J by 7 bases, with 7 bases between them. From germline, CDR1 is SEHNR and CDR2 FQNEAQ (reference sequence). The DNA for the CDR3 is TGTGCCAGCAGCTTAGTCGCGGTTGGCTACACCTTC. Amino acid sequence: CASSLVAVGYTF.

V is TRBV2 and J is TRBJ2-7; D unresolved. The length of the CDR3 is 12 residues. The germline V gene encodes CDR1 SNHLY and CDR2 FYNNEI. V was pared by 3 bases and J by 4 bases, with 7 bases between. The CDR3 reads CASSEWQYEQYF. The CDR3 DNA follows: TGTGCCAGCAGTGAGTGGCAGTACGAGCAGTACTTC.